The source of this T cell receptor (beta chain) is a study of T-cell reconstitution after alpha-beta-depleted transplantation in children. Whole-study findings and limits: One year after transplant, T-cell counts and diversity came mostly from newly produced T cells. Approximately two months post-transplant, alpha-beta T cells reportedly originated from several hundred expanded graft clones. Where some patients showed high TCRbeta diversity at day 60, it came from recipient T cells and thymic progenitors that had survived.

This clonotype was seen more than once but under ten times. The antigen remains unidentified. Germline V CDR1 and CDR2: MNHNS, SASEGT. The V and J ends lost 1 base and 0 bases respectively, with 13 bases between them. The CDR3 length is 17 residues. A TCRbeta library incorporating unique molecular identifiers was prepared. Each CDR3 protein gets one entry after TCRdb re-called the PCR reads with MiXCR. Of 200,000 to 300,000 distinct CDR3 sequences in the sample, 24% were seen once. Source: PBMCs, mostly from graft donor cells, taken 360 days after TCRalphabeta/CD19-depleted stem cell transplant. The TCR sequence derives from a female patient between 2 and 15 years old who had a stem cell transplant for congenital amegakaryocytic thrombocytopenia, so the T cells may come from the graft donor. The rearrangement joins TRBV6-1 to TRBJ1-5; D ambiguous. The CDR3 coding sequence is TGTGCCAGCAGTGAAGAAAAGTCAGCCTATAGCAATCAGCCCCAGCATTTT. It translates to CASSEEKSAYSNQPQHF.